Listed below are T cell receptor beta chains from one sample, sequenced in a study of blood T cells in healthy people across ages. MiXCR, run by TCRdb on the 5' RACE reads, gives a single entry per CDR3 protein. This repertoire shows some 1,800,000 distinct CDR3 sequences, 30% to 40% found once; its top ten account for roughly 24%. Source material: blood. These receptors all come from a human donor in good health. Each CDR3 is given with its conserved first and last residue. Fields, in order: J gene, clone size, D gene, V gene, CDR3 protein, CDR3 DNA. The D gene is left open where the match is weak. Not all rows give a size; the values are once, few, many and, for expanded clones, a class.

J gene: TRBJ2-1; clone size: .; D gene: .; V gene: TRBV7-2; CDR3 protein: CASSVQGEQFF; CDR3 DNA: TGTGCCAGCAGCGTTCAAGGTGAGCAGTTCTTC
J gene: TRBJ2-7; clone size: once; D gene: .; V gene: TRBV11-3; CDR3 protein: CASSLHPVTAKGEQYF; CDR3 DNA: TGTGCCAGCAGCTTACACCCGGTAACAGCCAAAGGCGAGCAGTACTTC
J gene: TRBJ1-2; clone size: few; D gene: .; V gene: TRBV6-6; CDR3 protein: CASYGGYGYTF; CDR3 DNA: TGTGCCAGCTACGGGGGCTATGGCTACACCTTC
J gene: TRBJ2-7; clone size: .; D gene: .; V gene: TRBV7-3; CDR3 protein: CASSLISGSEQYF; CDR3 DNA: TGTGCCAGCAGCTTAATATCAGGATCCGAGCAGTACTTC
J gene: TRBJ2-1; clone size: .; D gene: .; V gene: TRBV4-1; CDR3 protein: CASSQDPSVEEQFF; CDR3 DNA: TGCGCCAGCAGCCAAGATCCTAGTGTGGAGGAGCAGTTCTTC
J gene: TRBJ1-2; clone size: once; D gene: .; V gene: TRBV5-1; CDR3 protein: CASSPDPARQASGGYTF; CDR3 DNA: TGCGCCAGCAGCCCGGACCCCGCTAGACAGGCGTCAGGTGGCTACACCTTC
J gene: TRBJ2-3; clone size: .; D gene: .; V gene: TRBV7-3; CDR3 protein: CASSYALADTQYF; CDR3 DNA: TGTGCCAGCAGCTATGCGTTGGCAGATACGCAGTATTTT
J gene: TRBJ2-7; clone size: few; D gene: TRBD2; V gene: TRBV3-1; CDR3 protein: CASSQDGRAAYEQYF; CDR3 DNA: TGTGCCAGCAGCCAAGATGGGAGGGCAGCCTACGAGCAGTACTTC
J gene: TRBJ2-7; clone size: .; D gene: .; V gene: TRBV7-8; CDR3 protein: CASSLGVLGTYEQYF; CDR3 DNA: TGTGCCAGCAGCTTAGGGGTCCTTGGGACCTACGAGCAGTACTTC
J gene: TRBJ2-1; clone size: .; D gene: TRBD1; V gene: TRBV10-3; CDR3 protein: CAISVGDRVVEEQFF; CDR3 DNA: TGTGCCATCAGTGTGGGAGACAGGGTAGTGGAGGAGCAGTTCTTC
J gene: TRBJ2-1; clone size: few; D gene: .; V gene: TRBV20-1; CDR3 protein: CSAREGARKQFF; CDR3 DNA: TGCAGTGCTAGAGAGGGGGCCCGTAAGCAGTTCTTC
J gene: TRBJ1-2; clone size: .; D gene: .; V gene: TRBV20-1; CDR3 protein: CSARGGTGHDGYTF; CDR3 DNA: TGCAGTGCTAGAGGAGGAACAGGGCATGATGGCTACACCTTC
J gene: TRBJ1-2; clone size: few; D gene: .; V gene: TRBV5-5; CDR3 protein: CASSLLQGDGYTF; CDR3 DNA: TGTGCCAGCAGCTTGCTACAGGGTGATGGCTACACCTTC
J gene: TRBJ1-2; clone size: .; D gene: .; V gene: TRBV20-1; CDR3 protein: CSAQGENNYGYTF; CDR3 DNA: TGCAGTGCTCAGGGCGAGAATAACTATGGCTACACCTTC
J gene: TRBJ2-5; clone size: few; D gene: .; V gene: TRBV5-4; CDR3 protein: CASSPIGGAETQYF; CDR3 DNA: TGTGCCAGCAGCCCCATCGGGGGCGCAGAGACCCAGTACTTC
J gene: TRBJ2-2; clone size: .; D gene: .; V gene: TRBV12-3/TRBV12-4; CDR3 protein: CASSFLSWDTGELFF; CDR3 DNA: TGTGCCAGCAGTTTCCTATCGTGGGACACCGGGGAGCTGTTTTTT
J gene: TRBJ2-1; clone size: .; D gene: .; V gene: TRBV5-1; CDR3 protein: CASSLHQGIAVNEQFF; CDR3 DNA: TGCGCCAGCAGCTTGCATCAGGGAATTGCAGTCAATGAGCAGTTCTTC
J gene: TRBJ2-1; clone size: .; D gene: TRBD2; V gene: TRBV20-1; CDR3 protein: CSARTSRYNEQFF; CDR3 DNA: TGCAGTGCTAGGACTAGCCGCTACAATGAGCAGTTCTTC
J gene: TRBJ2-5; clone size: .; D gene: TRBD1; V gene: TRBV25-1; CDR3 protein: CASSDSGTAQETQYF; CDR3 DNA: TGTGCCAGCAGTGATTCCGGGACAGCGCAAGAGACCCAGTACTTC
J gene: TRBJ2-5; clone size: .; D gene: .; V gene: TRBV20-1; CDR3 protein: CSARGIQETQYF; CDR3 DNA: TGCAGTGCTAGAGGGATACAAGAGACCCAGTACTTC
J gene: TRBJ1-5; clone size: few; D gene: TRBD1; V gene: TRBV5-1; CDR3 protein: CASSPGQLNQPQHF; CDR3 DNA: TGCGCCAGCAGCCCGGGACAGCTCAATCAGCCCCAGCATTTT
J gene: TRBJ1-2; clone size: .; D gene: .; V gene: TRBV29-1; CDR3 protein: CSVRVSFLTGYTF; CDR3 DNA: TGCAGCGTTCGGGTCAGCTTTCTGACCGGCTACACCTTC
J gene: TRBJ1-5; clone size: .; D gene: .; V gene: TRBV20-1; CDR3 protein: CSVPPRGGDHQPQHF; CDR3 DNA: TGCAGTGTCCCCCCAAGGGGCGGGGACCATCAGCCCCAGCATTTT
J gene: TRBJ2-3; clone size: .; D gene: TRBD2; V gene: TRBV24-1; CDR3 protein: CATSVGTSPRDTQYF; CDR3 DNA: TGTGCCACCAGTGTTGGGACTAGCCCCCGCGATACGCAGTATTTT
J gene: TRBJ2-7; clone size: many; D gene: .; V gene: TRBV4-3; CDR3 protein: CASSQDLGLLGSQYF; CDR3 DNA: TGCGCCAGCAGCCAAGATCTGGGCCTCCTGGGTTCGCAGTACTTC
J gene: TRBJ1-1; clone size: few; D gene: .; V gene: TRBV6-1; CDR3 protein: CASPGARGTEAFF; CDR3 DNA: TGTGCCAGCCCCGGGGCCCGGGGCACTGAAGCTTTCTTT
J gene: TRBJ2-1; clone size: .; D gene: TRBD2; V gene: TRBV6-2/TRBV6-3; CDR3 protein: CASTNSGGAGEQFF; CDR3 DNA: TGTGCCAGCACTAACAGCGGGGGGGCAGGGGAGCAGTTCTTC
J gene: TRBJ2-7; clone size: .; D gene: .; V gene: TRBV12-3/TRBV12-4; CDR3 protein: CASRPRTSLREQYF; CDR3 DNA: TGTGCCAGCAGACCTAGGACATCGCTACGAGAGCAGTACTTC
J gene: TRBJ1-4; clone size: .; D gene: .; V gene: TRBV7-9; CDR3 protein: CASSSRVEKLFF; CDR3 DNA: TGTGCCAGCAGCTCACGAGTAGAAAAACTGTTTTTT
J gene: TRBJ2-3; clone size: many; D gene: .; V gene: TRBV7-9; CDR3 protein: CASSLELDTQYF; CDR3 DNA: TGTGCCAGCAGTTTAGAGCTAGATACGCAGTATTTT
J gene: TRBJ2-7; clone size: .; D gene: .; V gene: TRBV11-3; CDR3 protein: CVSSFVRGGALYEQYF; CDR3 DNA: TGTGTCAGCAGCTTTGTTCGTGGGGGCGCCCTCTACGAGCAGTACTTC
J gene: TRBJ1-1; clone size: .; D gene: .; V gene: TRBV6-8; CDR3 protein: CASSSHWGPPNTEAFF; CDR3 DNA: TGTGCCAGCAGTTCGCATTGGGGACCGCCGAACACTGAAGCTTTCTTT
J gene: TRBJ1-4; clone size: .; D gene: .; V gene: TRBV7-8; CDR3 protein: CASSPIVGRDEKLFF; CDR3 DNA: TGTGCCAGCAGCCCCATAGTCGGGAGGGATGAAAAACTGTTTTTT
J gene: TRBJ2-2; clone size: few; D gene: .; V gene: TRBV29-1; CDR3 protein: CSVQSGAGELFF; CDR3 DNA: TGCAGCGTTCAATCCGGGGCCGGGGAGCTGTTTTTT
J gene: TRBJ2-1; clone size: few; D gene: TRBD2; V gene: TRBV28; CDR3 protein: CASSSAGGLNEQFF; CDR3 DNA: TGTGCCAGCAGTTCTGCGGGGGGGCTTAATGAGCAGTTCTTC
J gene: TRBJ2-5; clone size: .; D gene: .; V gene: TRBV29-1; CDR3 protein: CSVEWQAQETQYF; CDR3 DNA: TGCAGCGTTGAGTGGCAGGCCCAAGAGACCCAGTACTTC
J gene: TRBJ2-1; clone size: .; D gene: .; V gene: TRBV4-3; CDR3 protein: CASSQEQGYSEQFF; CDR3 DNA: TGCGCCAGCAGTCAAGAGCAGGGGTACAGTGAGCAGTTCTTC
J gene: TRBJ1-2; clone size: once; D gene: .; V gene: TRBV20-1; CDR3 protein: CSARAIREPYGYTF; CDR3 DNA: TGCAGTGCTAGAGCGATCAGGGAACCCTATGGCTACACCTTC
J gene: TRBJ2-7; clone size: .; D gene: .; V gene: TRBV6-5; CDR3 protein: CASSFRTVSYEQYF; CDR3 DNA: TGTGCCAGCAGTTTTCGGACAGTTTCCTACGAGCAGTACTTC
J gene: TRBJ1-2; clone size: .; D gene: .; V gene: TRBV29-1; CDR3 protein: CSVEGSVQDNYGYTF; CDR3 DNA: TGCAGCGTTGAAGGGTCGGTCCAGGACAACTATGGCTACACCTTC
J gene: TRBJ2-5; clone size: .; D gene: .; V gene: TRBV7-9; CDR3 protein: CASRSGAPQETQYF; CDR3 DNA: TGTGCCAGCAGGAGTGGCGCGCCCCAAGAGACCCAGTACTTC
J gene: TRBJ1-1; clone size: .; D gene: TRBD1; V gene: TRBV14; CDR3 protein: CASSQVPRTGGTEAFF; CDR3 DNA: TGTGCCAGCAGCCAAGTACCAAGGACAGGGGGTACTGAAGCTTTCTTT
J gene: TRBJ1-5; clone size: few; D gene: TRBD1; V gene: TRBV14; CDR3 protein: CASAMTGGQPQHF; CDR3 DNA: TGTGCCAGCGCAATGACAGGGGGTCAGCCCCAGCATTTT
J gene: TRBJ1-5; clone size: .; D gene: .; V gene: TRBV20-1; CDR3 protein: CSAGRGNQPQHF; CDR3 DNA: TGCAGTGCGGGGCGAGGGAATCAGCCCCAGCATTTT
J gene: TRBJ2-4; clone size: few; D gene: .; V gene: TRBV29-1; CDR3 protein: CSAAGPLAKNIQYF; CDR3 DNA: TGCAGCGCGGCAGGGCCCCTAGCCAAAAACATTCAGTACTTC